This note documents a single TCR beta chain sequence. It lacks a known antigen. No base qualities exist here, and no much larger clone lies one base off it. The data originate from a study of Ad26.COV2.S vaccination and SARS-CoV-2 variants (dated by TCRdb to about 2021). Concerning the study at large: Vaccine-arm donors were drawn from COV1001, a multicentre, randomized, double-blind, placebo-controlled phase I-IIa trial of Ad26.COV2.S in healthy adults. Throughout the experiments and outcome assessment, investigators stayed blinded to trial group allocation. Participants in the trial were split at random into five groups of five each, receiving low-dose or high-dose Ad26.COV2.S once or twice, or else placebo on both occasions. Ad26.COV2.S was administered intramuscularly at 5 x 10^10 or 1 x 10^11 viral particles, either as a single shot or as two shots given 56 days apart. TCRbeta repertoire sequencing served as the tool for gauging how specific and how broad the SARS-CoV-2-reactive T cell receptors were following Ad26.COV2.S vaccination. The TCR-sequenced set comprised about 32 samples: around 20 Ad26.COV2.S vaccine recipients, 5 placebo recipients and 8 SARS-CoV-2 convalescent individuals. Here is what the overall study found, with its caveats: Comparable non-spike TCR breadth was observed between vaccine and placebo recipients, consistent with only spike being contained in the vaccine. Substantial breadth of spike-specific CD8+ and CD4+ T cell responses was reported after vaccination. The authors noted that the TCR breadth and depth analyses may have underestimated total T cell responses. Higher spike-specific TCR breadth was observed in Ad26.COV2.S recipients than in placebo recipients (P = 0.0014). The study was not powered to compare responses between vaccine doses or regimens.

TCRbeta CDR3 regions were sequenced with the immunoSEQ Assay. After extraction, genomic DNA underwent amplification by bias-controlled multiplex PCR, followed by high-throughput sequencing. As for the authors' bioinformatics: To quantify the absolute abundance of every unique TCRbeta CDR3 region, sequences were collapsed and filtered. T cell fraction was estimated by normalizing TCRbeta template counts to usable DNA, which was measured by amplifying reference genes present in all nucleated cells. Repertoire TCRs were annotated as SARS-CoV-2-specific when V gene, CDR3 amino acid sequence and J gene were exactly matched to a known reactive TCR set. The reference SARS-CoV-2 TCR set came from MIRA and was filtered for enrichment in COVID-19-positive ImmuneCODE repertoires, removing public or cross-reactive TCRs. Drawing on the MIRA antigens, annotated TCRs were analysed further at the level of specific ORF or position within ORF. Breadth was defined as the number of annotated unique rearrangements divided by the total number of unique productive rearrangements, and depth was defined as the summed frequency of the annotated unique rearrangements. Two-sided Wilcoxon rank-sum tests were used to compare TCR breadth between groups. The immuneACCESS repertoire file appears here via TCRdb, limited to in-frame rearrangements. These files lack a portion of the clones; in checked studies, under half of the deficit traces to unresolved V genes, and the cause of the others is not known. Clone size and the V and J calls come from that table; the DNA yielded D and trimming. The sample table contains under 550,000 clones; only one count was recorded for 85% to 90% of them. The biggest ten clones account for about 4% of the sample.

The treatment or condition label for this specimen denotes: some 19 received Ad26.COV2.S at low or high dose, single or two shots; about 5 received placebo; per-sample allocation not given. For vaccine and placebo recipients, repertoires were sequenced using samples collected on day 63 after the first injection. Between 29 July and 7 August 2020, Cohort 1b enrolled 25 adults aged 18-55 years at one site in Boston, USA. Ad26.COV2.S was a replication-incompetent adenovirus type 26 vector expressing a prefusion-stabilized SARS-CoV-2 spike protein from the original Wuhan strain. The sequence was obtained from a person aged 18-60 years who received the Ad26.COV2.S COVID-19 vaccine or a placebo. The material was peripheral blood, obtained in a trial of Ad26.COV2.S vaccine versus placebo.

This receptor has the CDR3 CASSNGGVGPQETQYF. The DNA sequence is given as TGCGCCAGCAGCAATGGTGGAGTGGGGCCCCAAGAGACCCAGTACTTC. The sequence is built from TRBV5-1 and TRBJ2-5; the D region possibly corresponds to TRBD1 (5 bases align). V is reduced by 4 bases and J by 1 base, leaving a spacing of 17 bases between them. From the cysteine up to the phenylalanine, the CDR3 has a length of 16 residues. The retained sequence is limited to the CDR3, 48 bases, with the frame set at the first base. Looking up the germline V gene yields CDR1 SGHRS and CDR2 YFSETQ.